Each of the 26 T cell receptor beta chains below was sequenced from the same sample in a study of blood T cell repertoires in COVID-19. The assay was immunoSEQ multiplex PCR, and TCRdb's table has in-frame clones only and misses some. The sample carries about 110,000 clones, 76% recorded once. Sequencing input: peripheral blood. The receptors were sampled from an elderly woman with acute or convalescent COVID-19.

This chain links TRBV7-9 with TRBJ1-2; D possibly corresponds to TRBD1 (5 bases). V dropped 2 bases and J dropped 4 bases, with 8 bases sitting between them. The CDR3 loop spans 13 amino acids. The germline CDR1 and CDR2 sequences are SEHNR and FQNEAQ (reference sequence). CDR3 in DNA: TGTGCCAGCAGCTTAAGGGGTGGCTATGGCTACACCTTC. Its protein is CASSLRGGYGYTF. Variable domain in full (rest from reference TRBV7-9 and TRBJ1-2): DTGVSQNPRHKITKRGQNVTFRCDPISEHNRLYWYRQTLGQGPEFLTYFQNEAQLEKSRLLSDRFSAERPKGSFSTLEIQRTEQGDSAMYLCASSLRGGYGYTFGSGTRLTVV.

The chain joins TRBV5-1 to TRBJ1-2, with no clear D. The germline CDR1 and CDR2 sequences are SGHRS and YFSETQ. CDR3 length: 14 residues. The ends were cut back, 7 bases at V and 4 bases at J, with 17 bases in the middle. CDR3 sequence (DNA): TGCGCCAGCGGAATCCCGGGCCGGGGCTATGGCTACACCTTC. This gives the protein CASGIPGRGYGYTF.

This chain connects TRBV5-1 to TRBJ1-2; 7 bases fit TRBD1. The CDR3 has 13 amino acids. The germline V gene has CDR1 SGHRS and CDR2 YFSETQ. The trim removed 4 bases at V and 4 bases at J, leaving 4 bases unmatched. CDR3 loop: CASSIWTGYGYTF. Here the CDR3 DNA reads TGCGCCAGCAGCATCTGGACAGGCTATGGCTACACCTTC.

The chain joins TRBV6-5 to TRBJ2-2; TRBD1 aligns across 10 bases. Germline V CDR1 and CDR2: MNHEY, SVGAGI. The CDR3 spans 14 residues. V was pared by 4 bases and J by 6 bases, with 2 bases of the junction left unmatched. The CDR3 protein is CASSWTGGAGELFF. CDR3 sequence (DNA): TGTGCCAGCAGTTGGACAGGGGGGGCCGGGGAGCTGTTTTTT.

The genes are TRBV6-2 or TRBV6-3 and TRBJ2-1, with D tentatively TRBD2 (6 bases). Germline lookup yields CDR1 MNHEY and CDR2 SVGEGT. Trimming removed 2 bases from V and 9 bases from J, with 11 bases in between. There are 13 residues in the CDR3. DNA for the CDR3: TGTGCCAGCAGTTACGGTGCCGGGAGTGAGCAGTTCTTC. This encodes CASSYGAGSEQFF.

This sequence joins TRBV6-5 and TRBJ2-7; 8 bases map to TRBD1. V was pared by 6 bases and J by 6 bases, with 4 bases of the junction left unmatched. Per the germline V gene, CDR1 is MNHEY and CDR2 is SVGAGI. The CDR3 spans 12 residues. The CDR3 DNA follows: TGTGCCAGCAGGGCGACAGGGGCCGAGCAGTACTTC. Translating it yields CASRATGAEQYF.

This sequence joins TRBV14 and TRBJ2-7; 10 nucleotides align to TRBD1. Per the germline V gene, CDR1 is SGHDN and CDR2 is FVKESK. The CDR3 spans 15 residues. J was trimmed by 9 bases and V by 0 bases; bases with no gene match: 8. CDR3 sequence (DNA): TGTGCCAGCAGCCAAGACTGGGACAGGGGCCGGGGGCAGTACTTC. Protein product: CASSQDWDRGRGQYF.

This clone was counted a few times. This rearrangement joins TRBV10-3 to TRBJ2-7; D not resolved. Trimming shortened V by 4 bases and J by 0 bases, and 7 bases separated the two germline ends. Germline V gene sequence: CDR1 ENHRY, CDR2 SYGVKD. This CDR3 comprises 13 residues. The CDR3 is CAISAERSYEQYF. CDR3 DNA: TGTGCCATCAGTGCGGAGCGCTCCTACGAGCAGTACTTC.

In its sample, this clone was seen a few times. The chain combines TRBV6-5 with TRBJ2-7; tentatively, D is TRBD2 (6 bases). Germline V gene data show CDR1 as MNHEY and CDR2 as SVGAGI. This CDR3 has 15 residues. The V gene lost 0 bases and the J gene lost 0 bases, with 9 bases spanning the gap. For the CDR3, the DNA is TGTGCCAGCAGTTACTCTGCGGGGAGCTCCTACGAGCAGTACTTC. This codes for CASSYSAGSSYEQYF.

The chain is built from TRBV3-1 (or the pseudogene TRBV3-2) and TRBJ1-5; D is undetermined. From germline, CDR1 is LGHDT and CDR2 YNNKEL (reference sequence). Between the trimmed V and J ends, which lost 0 bases and 1 base, there was a span of 4 bases. The CDR3 sequence is 14 residues long. This chain's CDR3 is CASSQDTSNQPQHF. The CDR3 nucleotides are TGTGCCAGCAGCCAAGACACAAGCAATCAGCCCCAGCATTTT.

The rearrangement joins TRBV3-1 (or the pseudogene TRBV3-2) to TRBJ2-3; 14 nucleotides agree with TRBD2. The CDR3 consists of 16 residues. CDR1 and CDR2 (germline): LGHDT, YNNKEL (reference sequence). With V trimmed by 4 bases and J by 6 bases, 6 bases remained unmatched. The CDR3 DNA reads TGTGCCAGCAGCCGACTAGCGGGGGGGCTAATGGATACGCAGTATTTT. Its translation is CASSRLAGGLMDTQYF.

This chain uses TRBV3-1 (or the pseudogene TRBV3-2) with TRBJ1-4; D gene uncertain. The CDR3 totals 15 residues. CDR1 is LGHDT and CDR2 is YNNKEL in the germline V gene (reference sequence). Trimming shortened V by 0 bases and J by 7 bases, and 12 bases separated the two germline ends. The CDR3 reads CASSQDPGNGEKLFF. The CDR3 DNA reads TGTGCCAGCAGCCAAGATCCCGGGAACGGTGAAAAACTGTTTTTT.

V usage is TRBV9 and J usage is TRBJ1-1, with D hard to call. Germline-derived CDR1 and CDR2 are SGDLS and YYNGEE. Deletions cut 4 bases from V and 1 base from J, with 17 bases between. The CDR3 extends over 16 amino acids. In DNA form, the CDR3 reads TGTGCCAGCAGCTCCCTACAGAGGGCGCCGAACACTGAAGCTTTCTTT. It is translated as CASSSLQRAPNTEAFF.

The V call is TRBV18, the J call TRBJ2-7; D call uncertain. The V and J ends lost 4 bases and 0 bases respectively, with 10 bases between them. This CDR3 contains 14 residues. Germline lookup yields CDR1 KGHSH and CDR2 LQKENI. The CDR3 region is CASSLDTSSYEQYF. The CDR3 DNA reads as TGTGCCAGCTCACTCGACACGAGCTCCTACGAGCAGTACTTC.

The chain links TRBV4-2 to TRBJ2-1, with 9 bases matching TRBD2. The germline CDR1 and CDR2 sequences are LGHNA and YNFKEQ. CDR3 size: 15 residues. J was trimmed by 6 bases and V by 6 bases; bases with no gene match: 9. CDR3 amino acids: CASSLSGSGGNEQFF. CDR3 DNA: TGTGCCAGCAGTCTTAGCGGGAGTGGAGGCAATGAGCAGTTCTTC.

This chain connects TRBV7-2 to TRBJ2-3; D is uncertain. Germline CDR1 reads SGHTA; CDR2 reads FQGNSA. The V gene lost 5 bases and the J gene lost 0 bases, with 9 bases spanning the gap. The CDR3 is 14 amino acids. This CDR3 reads CASSPTTSTDTQYF. In DNA, the CDR3 is TGTGCCAGCAGCCCGACGACAAGCACAGATACGCAGTATTTT.

This chain joins TRBV30 and TRBJ2-5; maybe TRBD2 (6 bases). This CDR3 is built from 14 residues. V was cut by 0 bases and J by 4 bases, with 12 bases left in between. In germline, CDR1 is GTSNPN, CDR2 SVGIG (reference sequence). The CDR3 region has the DNA TGTGCCTGGAGTGTTACAGGTAGCGGAGAGACCCAGTACTTC. As protein: CAWSVTGSGETQYF.

The chain has TRBV28 and TRBJ2-1; 8 bases are shared with TRBD2. The CDR3 is 13 residues long. Germline assignment: CDR1 MDHEN and CDR2 SYDVKM. The J segment lost 4 bases and the V segment lost 6 bases, leaving 2 bases of the junction unmatched. Written as DNA, the CDR3 is TGTGCCAGCAGGGCTAGCGGGTACAATGAGCAGTTCTTC. It is translated as CASRASGYNEQFF.

This chain joins TRBV5-5 and TRBJ1-1; TRBD1 might be the D (6 bases). Trimming took 0 bases from V and 2 from J, leaving 11 bases between them. Germline lookup yields CDR1 SGHKS and CDR2 YYEKEE (reference sequence). This CDR3 is built from 15 residues. The CDR3, as DNA: TGTGCCAGCAGCTTGGACGGGGGGCGCAACACTGAAGCTTTCTTT. It translates to CASSLDGGRNTEAFF.

The chain has TRBV2 and TRBJ2-3, with 14 bases matching TRBD2. This CDR3 is built from 16 residues. CDR1 and CDR2 from the germline V gene are SNHLY and FYNNEI. V trimming: 6 bases; J trimming: 2 bases; junction bases outside the gene matches: 4. The CDR3 DNA reads TGTGCCAGCAGGGAGGGACTAGCGGGGGACACAGATACGCAGTATTTT. This gives the protein CASREGLAGDTDTQYF.

The chain uses TRBV5-1 and TRBJ2-1, with 10 nucleotides matching TRBD2. V was clipped by 6 bases and J by 2 bases; unmatched bases: 5. The CDR3 is made up of 15 amino acids. In germline, CDR1 is SGHRS, CDR2 YFSETQ. The CDR3 DNA reads TGCGCCAGCAAGGCTAGCGGGAGCGCCTACAATGAGCAGTTCTTC. Residues: CASKASGSAYNEQFF.

The chain uses TRBV30 and TRBJ1-1; possible D gene TRBD1, 5 bases. Trimming removed 4 bases at V and 0 bases at J, with 12 bases between. Germline V gives CDR1 GTSNPN, CDR2 SVGIG (reference sequence). CDR3 length: 14 amino acids. CDR3 sequence reads: CAWTDSGMNTEAFF. CDR3 nucleotide sequence: TGTGCCTGGACCGACAGCGGGATGAACACTGAAGCTTTCTTT.

The chain is built from TRBV12-3 or TRBV12-4 and TRBJ1-2; 11 bases map to TRBD1. This CDR3 is 13 amino acids long. The V and J ends lost 5 bases and 8 bases, in that order; junction bases with no gene match: 4. CDR3 residues: CASSQDRGHGYTF. The CDR3 DNA reads TGTGCCAGCAGTCAGGACAGGGGGCACGGCTACACCTTC.

The gene calls are TRBV28 and TRBJ2-3; 7 bases match TRBD1. Germline V gene sequence: CDR1 MDHEN, CDR2 SYDVKM. CDR3 length equals 13 residues. V lost 7 bases, J lost 0 bases, and 1 base stayed unmatched. The CDR3 reads CASMTGSTDTQYF. The CDR3 nucleotides are TGTGCCAGCATGACAGGGAGCACAGATACGCAGTATTTT.

The V gene is TRBV5-4, the J gene TRBJ1-4; TRBD1 is a possible D gene (6 bases). Germline CDR1 is SGHNT and CDR2 is YYREEE (reference sequence). V dropped 4 bases and J dropped 3 bases, with 13 bases sitting between them. CDR3 size: 15 residues. The CDR3: CASSAPGQPNEKLFF. As DNA, the CDR3 is TGTGCCAGCAGCGCACCGGGACAACCTAATGAAAAACTGTTTTTT.

The V and J genes are TRBV12-3 or TRBV12-4 and TRBJ1-2; perhaps TRBD1 as D (5 bases). V lost 1 base and J 7 bases, leaving 10 bases between the germline ends. The length of the CDR3 is 13 residues. CDR3 sequence (DNA): TGTGCCAGCAGTTTAGAAGGGGCGTTTGGCTACACCTTC. Translating gives CASSLEGAFGYTF.